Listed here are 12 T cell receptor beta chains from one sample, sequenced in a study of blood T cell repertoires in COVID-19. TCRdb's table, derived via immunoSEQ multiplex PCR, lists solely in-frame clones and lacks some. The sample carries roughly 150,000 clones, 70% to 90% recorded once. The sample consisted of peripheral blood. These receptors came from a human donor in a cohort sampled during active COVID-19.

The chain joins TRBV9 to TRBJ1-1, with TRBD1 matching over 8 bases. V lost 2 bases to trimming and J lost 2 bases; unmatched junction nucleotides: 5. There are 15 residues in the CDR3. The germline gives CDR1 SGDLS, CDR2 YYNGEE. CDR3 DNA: TGTGCCAGCAGCGTTCAGGGGGCGGGAAACACTGAAGCTTTCTTT. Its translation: CASSVQGAGNTEAFF.

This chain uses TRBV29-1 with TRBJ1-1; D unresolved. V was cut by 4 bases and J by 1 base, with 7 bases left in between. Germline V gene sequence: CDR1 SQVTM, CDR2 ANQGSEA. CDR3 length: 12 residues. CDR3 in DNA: TGCAGCGTTGGAACCAGGAACACTGAAGCTTTCTTT. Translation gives CSVGTRNTEAFF.

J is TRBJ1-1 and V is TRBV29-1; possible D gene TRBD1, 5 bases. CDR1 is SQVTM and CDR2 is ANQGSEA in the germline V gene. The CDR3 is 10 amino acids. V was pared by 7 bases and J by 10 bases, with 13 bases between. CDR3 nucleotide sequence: TGCAGCGCATCGGACACGGGAGCTTTCTTT. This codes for CSASDTGAFF.

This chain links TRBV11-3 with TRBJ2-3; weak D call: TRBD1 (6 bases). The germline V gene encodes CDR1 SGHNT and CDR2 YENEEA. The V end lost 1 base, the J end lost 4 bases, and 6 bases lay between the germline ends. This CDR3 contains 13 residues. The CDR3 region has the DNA TGTGCCAGCAGCTTAGGACAGGCAGATACGCAGTATTTT. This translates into CASSLGQADTQYF.

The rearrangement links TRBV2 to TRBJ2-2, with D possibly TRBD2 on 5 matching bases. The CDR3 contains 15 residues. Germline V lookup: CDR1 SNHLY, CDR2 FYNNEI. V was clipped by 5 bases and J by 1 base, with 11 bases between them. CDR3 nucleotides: TGTGCCAGCAGTCGGACTGTTTTGAACACCGGGGAGCTGTTTTTT. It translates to CASSRTVLNTGELFF.

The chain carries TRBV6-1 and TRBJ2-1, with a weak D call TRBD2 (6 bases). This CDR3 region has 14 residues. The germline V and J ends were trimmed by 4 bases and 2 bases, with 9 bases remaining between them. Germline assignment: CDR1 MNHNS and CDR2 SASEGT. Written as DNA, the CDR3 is TGTGCCAGCAGTGCTCGCGGGGCCTACAATGAGCAGTTCTTC. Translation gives CASSARGAYNEQFF.

As DNA, the CDR3 is TGTGCCAGCAGCGCCCGGGGGGTTTATAATTCACCCCTCCACTTT. It translates to CASSARGVYNSPLHF. This chain links TRBV14 with TRBJ1-6, with a weak D call TRBD1 (5 bases). V was shortened by 5 bases and J by 4 bases, with 12 bases between the two germline ends. The CDR3 has 15 residues. Germline CDR1 SGHDN, CDR2 FVKESK.

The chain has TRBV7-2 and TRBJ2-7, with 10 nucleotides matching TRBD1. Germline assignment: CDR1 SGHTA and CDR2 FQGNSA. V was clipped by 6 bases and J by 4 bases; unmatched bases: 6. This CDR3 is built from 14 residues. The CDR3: CASSPTGGYYEQYF. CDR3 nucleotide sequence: TGTGCCAGCAGTCCGACAGGGGGCTATTACGAGCAGTACTTC.

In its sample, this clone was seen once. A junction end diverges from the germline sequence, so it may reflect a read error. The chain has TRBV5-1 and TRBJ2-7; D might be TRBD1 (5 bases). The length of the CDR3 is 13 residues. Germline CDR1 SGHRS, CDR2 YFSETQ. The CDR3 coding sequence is TGCGCCAGCGGGTCCGGCCAGGGTCCTTTTTTACGCTTC. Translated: CASGSGQGPFLRF.

The CDR3 loop is CATSISDSPLHF. CDR3 coding DNA: TGTGCCACCAGCATAAGCGATTCACCCCTCCACTTT. The V gene is TRBV15, the J gene TRBJ1-6; no definite D call. Germline-derived CDR1 and CDR2 are LNHNV and YYDKDF (reference sequence). Trimming left V 4 bases short and J 8 bases short, with 6 bases between. The CDR3 is made up of 12 amino acids.

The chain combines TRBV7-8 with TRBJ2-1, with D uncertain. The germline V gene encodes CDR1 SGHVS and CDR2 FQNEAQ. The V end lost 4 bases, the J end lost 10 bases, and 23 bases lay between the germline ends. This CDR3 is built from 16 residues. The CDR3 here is CASSSARILPQREQFF. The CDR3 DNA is TGTGCCAGCAGCTCAGCCAGGATTCTCCCGCAACGGGAGCAGTTCTTC. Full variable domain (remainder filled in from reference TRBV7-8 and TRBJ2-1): GAGVSQSPRYKVAKRGQDVALRCDPISGHVSLFWYQQALGQGPEFLTYFQNEAQLDKSGLPSDRFFAERPEGSVSTLKIQRTQQEDSAVYLCASSSARILPQREQFFGPGTRLTVL.

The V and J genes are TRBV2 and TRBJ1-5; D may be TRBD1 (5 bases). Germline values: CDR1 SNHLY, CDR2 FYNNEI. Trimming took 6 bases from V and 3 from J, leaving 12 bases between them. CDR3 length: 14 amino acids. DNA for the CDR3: TGTGCCAGCAGGGGGCCCAGTTACAATCAGCCCCAGCATTTT. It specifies CASRGPSYNQPQHF.